Only a few counts were recorded for the clone carrying this T cell receptor beta chain. Time point described: patch test 2, 6 weeks after DPC sensitization. The treatment is: therapeutic diphenylcyclopropenone sensitization with weekly scalp DPC. This sample was included in a study of human T cells and chemical hapten exposure. TCRdb re-called the RACE reads through MiXCR, storing one row per CDR3 protein. Of about 54,000 distinct CDR3 sequences listed, around 9.5% are singletons. Trimming cost V 0 bases and J 1 base, with 10 bases left between them. Germline CDR1 reads SGHDT; CDR2 reads YYEEEE. The CDR3 runs 16 residues.

The input for sequencing was whole blood, taken in connection with sensitization to the hapten diphenylcyclopropenone (DPC). The TCR sequence derives from a woman in her forties or fifties with alopecia areata. Some clones in this sample may be carry-over from other donors' samples. The rearrangement joins TRBV5-6 to TRBJ2-2, with D unclear. CDR3 nucleotide sequence: TGTGCCAGCAGCTTGGATGTCAGGTTGAACACCGGGGAGCTGTTTTTT. It translates to CASSLDVRLNTGELFF.